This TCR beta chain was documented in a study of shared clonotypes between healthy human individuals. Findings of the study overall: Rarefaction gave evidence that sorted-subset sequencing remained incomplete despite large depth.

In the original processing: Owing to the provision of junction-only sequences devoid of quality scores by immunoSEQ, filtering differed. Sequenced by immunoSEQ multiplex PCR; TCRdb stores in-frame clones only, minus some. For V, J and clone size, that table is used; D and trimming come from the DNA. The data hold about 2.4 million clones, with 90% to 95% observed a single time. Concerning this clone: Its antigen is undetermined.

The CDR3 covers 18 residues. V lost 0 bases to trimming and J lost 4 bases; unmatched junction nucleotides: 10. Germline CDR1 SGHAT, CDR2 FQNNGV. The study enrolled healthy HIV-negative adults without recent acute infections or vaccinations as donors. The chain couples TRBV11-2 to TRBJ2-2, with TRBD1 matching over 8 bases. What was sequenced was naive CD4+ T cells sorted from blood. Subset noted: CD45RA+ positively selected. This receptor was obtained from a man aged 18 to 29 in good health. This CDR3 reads CASSLDRRQGAGTGELFF. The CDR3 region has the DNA TGTGCCAGCAGCTTAGATCGAAGGCAGGGGGCGGGCACCGGGGAGCTGTTTTTT. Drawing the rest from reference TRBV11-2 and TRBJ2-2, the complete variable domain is EAGVAQSPRYKIIEKRQSVAFWCNPISGHATLYWYQQILGQGPKLLIQFQNNGVVDDSQLPKDRFSAERLKGVDSTLKIQPAKLEDSAVYLCASSLDRRQGAGTGELFFGEGSRLTVL.